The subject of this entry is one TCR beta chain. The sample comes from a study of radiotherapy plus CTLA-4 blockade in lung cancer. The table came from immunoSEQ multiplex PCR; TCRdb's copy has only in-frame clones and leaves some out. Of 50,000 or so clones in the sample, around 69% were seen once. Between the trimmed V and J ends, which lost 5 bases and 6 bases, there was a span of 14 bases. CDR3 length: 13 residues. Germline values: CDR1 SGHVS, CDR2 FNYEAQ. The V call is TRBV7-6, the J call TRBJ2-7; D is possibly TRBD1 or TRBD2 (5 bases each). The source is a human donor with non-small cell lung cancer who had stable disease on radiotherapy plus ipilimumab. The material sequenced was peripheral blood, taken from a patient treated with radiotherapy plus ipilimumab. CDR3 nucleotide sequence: TGTGCCAGCAGCCTCGGGATTCAGGGCGAGCAGTACGTC. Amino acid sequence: CASSLGIQGEQYV.